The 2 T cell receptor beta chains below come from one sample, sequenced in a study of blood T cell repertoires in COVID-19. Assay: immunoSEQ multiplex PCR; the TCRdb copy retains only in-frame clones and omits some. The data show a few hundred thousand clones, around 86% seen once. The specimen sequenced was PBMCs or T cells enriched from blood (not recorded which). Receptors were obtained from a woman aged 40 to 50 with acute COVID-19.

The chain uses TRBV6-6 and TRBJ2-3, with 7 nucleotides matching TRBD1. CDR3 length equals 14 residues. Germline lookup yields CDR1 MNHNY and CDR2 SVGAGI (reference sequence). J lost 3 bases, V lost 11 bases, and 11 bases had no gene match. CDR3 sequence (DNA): TGTGCCGCCCAGACAGGGCCTGCGACAGATACGCAGTATTTT. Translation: CAAQTGPATDTQYF.

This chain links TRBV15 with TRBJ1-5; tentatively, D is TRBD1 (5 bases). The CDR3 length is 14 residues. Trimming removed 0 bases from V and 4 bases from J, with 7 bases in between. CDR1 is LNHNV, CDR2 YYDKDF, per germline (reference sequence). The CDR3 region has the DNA TGTGCCACCAGCAGAGATTCAGGGAATCAGCCCCAGCATTTT. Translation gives CATSRDSGNQPQHF.